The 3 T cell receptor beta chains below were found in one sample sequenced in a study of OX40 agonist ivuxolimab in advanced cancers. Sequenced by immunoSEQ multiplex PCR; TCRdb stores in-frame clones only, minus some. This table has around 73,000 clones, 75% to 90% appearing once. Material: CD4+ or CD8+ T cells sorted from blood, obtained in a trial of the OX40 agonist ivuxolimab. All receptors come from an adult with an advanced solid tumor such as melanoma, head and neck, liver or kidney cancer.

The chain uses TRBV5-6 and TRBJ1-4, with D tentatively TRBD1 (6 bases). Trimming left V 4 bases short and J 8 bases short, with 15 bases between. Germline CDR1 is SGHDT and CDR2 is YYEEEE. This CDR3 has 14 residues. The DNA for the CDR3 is TGTGCCAGCAGCCTCATTGGGGGCGGGGAAAAACTGTTTTTT. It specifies CASSLIGGGEKLFF.

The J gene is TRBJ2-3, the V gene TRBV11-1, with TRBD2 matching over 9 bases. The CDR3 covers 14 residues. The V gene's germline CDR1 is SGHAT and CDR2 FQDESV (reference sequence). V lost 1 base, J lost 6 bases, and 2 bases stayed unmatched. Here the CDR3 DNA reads TGTGCCAGCAGCTTAGAAGGGACTAGCGATACGCAGTATTTT. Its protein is CASSLEGTSDTQYF.

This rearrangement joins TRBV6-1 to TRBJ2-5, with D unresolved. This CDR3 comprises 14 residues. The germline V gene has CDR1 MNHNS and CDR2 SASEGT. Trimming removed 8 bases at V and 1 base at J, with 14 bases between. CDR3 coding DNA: TGTGCCAGCCAATGGGGTCCCGGCCAAGAGACCCAGTACTTC. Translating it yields CASQWGPGQETQYF.